Listed here are 26 T cell receptor beta chains from one sample, sequenced in a study of control samples from healthy donors and cancer patients. Using immunoSEQ multiplex PCR, the repertoire was profiled, and TCRdb retains in-frame clones only, with some absent. The sample has roughly 130,000 clones, around 90% seen once. Material for sequencing was blood. These receptors originate from a man between 18 and 29 years old in good health.

The chain is built from TRBV25-1 and TRBJ2-3; D might be TRBD1 or TRBD2, each matching 5 bases. CDR1 MGHDK and CDR2 SYGVNS come from the germline V gene. The CDR3 consists of 14 residues. The V end was cut by 7 bases, the J end by 2 bases, with 13 bases between. The CDR3 nucleotides read TGTGCCAGCACCGCTGTGGGGGTCACAGATACGCAGTATTTT. Translated: CASTAVGVTDTQYF.

The chain couples TRBV3-1 (or the pseudogene TRBV3-2) to TRBJ1-2; possibly TRBD1 for D (5 bases). Per the germline V gene, CDR1 is LGHDT and CDR2 is YNNKEL (reference sequence). The CDR3 spans 14 residues. V was trimmed by 4 bases and J by 4 bases, leaving 13 bases between them. In DNA, the CDR3 is TGTGCCAGCAGCCCCTCCGGGACGGCCTATGGCTACACCTTC. Encoded protein: CASSPSGTAYGYTF.

This sequence joins TRBV20-1 and TRBJ2-3; D may be TRBD1 or TRBD2 (5 bases each). The germline V and J ends were trimmed by 3 bases and 5 bases, with 9 bases remaining between them. The length of the CDR3 is 12 residues. Looked up from germline, CDR1 is DFQATT and CDR2 is SNEGSKA (reference sequence). CDR3 in DNA: TGCAGTGCTAGTCGGGGCGGAGATACGCAGTATTTT. Its protein is CSASRGGDTQYF.

CDR3 amino acids: CSASPRSVSYEQYF. CDR3 nucleotides: TGCAGTGCTAGTCCCAGATCTGTCTCCTACGAGCAGTACTTC. This chain links TRBV20-1 with TRBJ2-7; D gene ambiguous. Germline CDR1 reads DFQATT; CDR2 reads SNEGSKA (reference sequence). With 3 bases removed from V and 0 bases from J, the gap between germline ends came to 12 bases. CDR3 length: 14 amino acids.

This clone has a single count. The chain has TRBV7-2 and TRBJ2-4, with 8 bases matching TRBD2. CDR1 is SGHTA and CDR2 is FQGNSA in the germline V gene. The CDR3 spans 14 residues. With 4 bases clipped from V and 9 bases from J, the junction kept 8 bases outside the gene matches. CDR3 protein: CASSSAAGGGIQYF. In nucleotides, the CDR3 is TGTGCCAGCAGCTCCGCGGCGGGGGGAGGCATTCAGTACTTC.

The chain couples TRBV7-2 to TRBJ1-2; D uncertain. Germline values: CDR1 SGHTA, CDR2 FQGNSA. The CDR3 sequence is 15 residues long. Trimming removed 5 bases from V and 1 base from J, with 14 bases in between. CDR3 sequence reads: CASSPRSWGNYGYTF. Here the CDR3 DNA reads TGTGCCAGCAGCCCCCGCTCTTGGGGTAACTATGGCTACACCTTC. Variable domain in full (rest from reference TRBV7-2 and TRBJ1-2): GAGVSQSPSNKVTEKGKDVELRCDPISGHTALYWYRQSLGQGLEFLIYFQGNSAPDKSGLPSDRFSAERTGGSVSTLTIQRTQQEDSAVYLCASSPRSWGNYGYTFGSGTRLTVV.

CDR3 amino acids: CASSLIRGSGNTIYF. DNA of the CDR3: TGTGCCAGCAGCTTAATCAGGGGCTCTGGAAACACCATATATTTT. The chain couples TRBV7-6 to TRBJ1-3, with D perhaps TRBD1 (6 bases). V gave up 2 bases and J gave up 0 bases, with 8 bases separating them. CDR1 is SGHVS, CDR2 FNYEAQ, per germline. This CDR3 comprises 15 residues. The full variable domain, with the rest looked up from reference TRBV7-6 and TRBJ1-3, is GAGVSQSPRYKVTKRGQDVALRCDPISGHVSLYWYRQALGQGPEFLTYFNYEAQQDKSGLPNDRFSAERPEGSISTLTIQRTEQRDSAMYRCASSLIRGSGNTIYFGEGSWLTVV.

The chain links TRBV12-5 to TRBJ2-1; 12 bases line up with TRBD2. Germline CDR1 is LGHNT and CDR2 is FRNRAP. This CDR3 is built from 16 residues. V trimming: 4 bases; J trimming: 0 bases; junction bases outside the gene matches: 1. The CDR3 nucleotides read TGTGCTAGTGGTTCACTAGCGGGGGGCTCCTACAATGAGCAGTTCTTC. Translation gives CASGSLAGGSYNEQFF.

The CDR3, as DNA: TGCGCCAGCAGCCCGTCGAGAGGCGGGAATTCACCCCTCCACTTT. This encodes CASSPSRGGNSPLHF. V and J are TRBV4-1 and TRBJ1-6; unclear D gene. The CDR3 sequence is 15 residues long. Germline V lookup: CDR1 MGHRA, CDR2 YSYEKL. V lost 4 bases, J lost 7 bases, and 14 bases lay in between.

This sequence joins TRBV7-9 and TRBJ2-5, with TRBD2 as a possible D gene (7 bases). CDR3 length: 17 residues. In germline, CDR1 is SEHNR, CDR2 FQNEAQ (reference sequence). The V and J ends lost 5 bases and 0 bases respectively, with 19 bases between them. The CDR3 DNA reads as TGTGCCAGCAGCCCAGGGGCGGGGGCCCCTCACCAAGAGACCCAGTACTTC. This sequence encodes CASSPGAGAPHQETQYF.

CDR3: CASRATTGVRGGYTF. The DNA of the CDR3 is TGTGCCAGCAGGGCTACTACAGGGGTCAGGGGTGGCTACACCTTC. J is TRBJ1-2 and V is TRBV27, with TRBD1 matching over 7 bases. J was trimmed by 7 bases and V by 6 bases; bases with no gene match: 14. CDR1 MNHEY and CDR2 SMNVEV come from the germline V gene (reference sequence). This CDR3 spans 15 amino acids.

The chain uses TRBV6-5 and TRBJ2-3; D could derive from TRBD1 or TRBD2 (5 bases each). From germline, CDR1 is MNHEY and CDR2 SVGAGI. V lost 0 bases to trimming and J lost 4 bases, with 14 bases between them. The CDR3 is 16 residues long. CDR3 in amino acids: CASSYSLMGRSDTQYF. In DNA, the CDR3 is TGTGCCAGCAGTTACTCGCTCATGGGACGTTCAGATACGCAGTATTTT.

The chain uses TRBV5-6 and TRBJ1-4, with D unresolved. CDR3 length equals 14 residues. In germline, CDR1 is SGHDT, CDR2 YYEEEE. The V end was cut by 6 bases, the J end by 6 bases, with 15 bases between. Written as DNA, the CDR3 is TGTGCCAGCACCAGTATTTCGGCGGATGAAAAACTGTTTTTT. It codes for CASTSISADEKLFF.

This chain links TRBV18 with TRBJ1-6; weak D call: TRBD1 (6 bases). The germline CDR1 and CDR2 sequences are KGHSH and LQKENI. V was shortened by 8 bases and J by 7 bases, with 12 bases between the two germline ends. The CDR3 consists of 13 residues. The CDR3 is CASGFQGNSPLHF. The CDR3 bases are TGTGCCAGCGGTTTCCAGGGGAATTCACCCCTCCACTTT.

This chain links TRBV11-2 with TRBJ2-1, with 7 bases that match TRBD1. The CDR3 is 15 amino acids. V shed 9 bases, J shed 6 bases, and the junction held 14 bases outside the gene matches. Germline CDR1 is SGHAT and CDR2 is FQNNGV. CDR3 loop: CASRRQGSGLNEQFF. The DNA for the CDR3 is TGTGCCAGTAGGAGACAGGGATCGGGCCTCAATGAGCAGTTCTTC.

The rearrangement uses TRBV10-3 and TRBJ2-5, with D unresolved. The V end was cut by 6 bases, the J end by 1 base, with 12 bases between. Germline CDR1 and CDR2: ENHRY and SYGVKD. The CDR3 spans 14 residues. This CDR3 reads CAIRYSDVQETQYF. The CDR3 DNA follows: TGTGCCATCAGATATTCGGACGTCCAAGAGACCCAGTACTTC.

This sequence joins TRBV11-2 and TRBJ2-5; D possibly corresponds to TRBD2 (5 bases). V gave up 8 bases and J gave up 2 bases, with 12 bases separating them. Germline loops: CDR1 SGHAT, CDR2 FQNNGV. CDR3 length: 13 amino acids. Written as DNA, the CDR3 is TGTGCCAGCGGTGGACTCCTACAAGAGACCCAGTACTTC. It codes for CASGGLLQETQYF.

The chain has TRBV5-1 and TRBJ1-4; D may be TRBD1 (5 bases). Germline lookup yields CDR1 SGHRS and CDR2 YFSETQ. This CDR3 contains 13 residues. Trimming stripped 4 bases from V and 7 bases from J, with 11 bases between. The CDR3 here is CASSGQGGEKLFF. Written as DNA, the CDR3 is TGCGCCAGCAGCGGTCAGGGCGGTGAAAAACTGTTTTTT. Variable domain in full (rest from reference TRBV5-1 and TRBJ1-4): KAGVTQTPRYLIKTRGQQVTLSCSPISGHRSVSWYQQTPGQGLQFLFEYFSETQRNKGNFPGRFSGRQFSNSRSEMNVSTLELGDSALYLCASSGQGGEKLFFGSGTQLSVL.

V gene TRBV18 combines with J gene TRBJ1-2; perhaps TRBD1 as D (5 bases). CDR1 and CDR2 (germline): KGHSH, LQKENI. V dropped 2 bases and J dropped 2 bases, with 6 bases sitting between them. The CDR3 sequence is 13 residues long. For the CDR3, the DNA is TGTGCCAGCTCACCAGGGGGAAACTATGGCTACACCTTC. This gives the protein CASSPGGNYGYTF.

J is TRBJ1-2 and V is TRBV7-9, with 8 bases lining up with TRBD1. The germline V gene has CDR1 SEHNR and CDR2 FQNEAQ (reference sequence). The CDR3 runs to 14 residues. J gave up 0 bases and V 5 bases, and 2 bases lay outside the gene matches. CDR3 DNA sequence: TGTGCCAGCAGCGGGACAGGCGCTAACTATGGCTACACCTTC. Protein sequence: CASSGTGANYGYTF.

This rearrangement joins TRBV27 to TRBJ2-1, with D perhaps TRBD1 (6 bases). Germline values: CDR1 MNHEY, CDR2 SMNVEV (reference sequence). V lost 2 bases and J lost 10, with 18 bases in between. The CDR3 consists of 15 residues. CDR3 in amino acids: CASSLGRGGIGEQFF. CDR3 bases: TGTGCCAGCAGTTTAGGCAGGGGCGGAATAGGCGAGCAGTTCTTC.

V gene TRBV19 combines with J gene TRBJ2-3; 9 nucleotides align to TRBD1. Germline loops: CDR1 LNHDA, CDR2 SQIVND (reference sequence). The trim removed 5 bases at V and 3 bases at J, leaving 9 bases unmatched. There are 16 residues in the CDR3. The CDR3: CASSSGQGVRTDTQYF. The CDR3 DNA reads as TGTGCCAGTAGTTCGGGACAGGGAGTTAGGACAGATACGCAGTATTTT.

The V gene is TRBV5-5, the J gene TRBJ1-3; D is unresolved. The CDR3 is 13 amino acids. CDR1 is SGHKS and CDR2 is YYEKEE in the germline V gene (reference sequence). The V gene lost 1 base and the J gene lost 3 bases, with 5 bases spanning the gap. The CDR3 DNA is TGTGCCAGCAGCTTGAACGTTGGAAACACCATATATTTT. As protein: CASSLNVGNTIYF.

This sequence joins TRBV27 and TRBJ2-1, with 11 bases fitting TRBD2. This CDR3 has 17 residues. With V trimmed by 3 bases and J by 5 bases, 9 bases remained unmatched. Germline V gene sequence: CDR1 MNHEY, CDR2 SMNVEV (reference sequence). The CDR3 region is CASSLTSGAFPHNEQFF. CDR3 DNA sequence: TGTGCCAGCAGTTTGACTAGCGGGGCCTTTCCCCACAATGAGCAGTTCTTC.

This chain connects TRBV27 to TRBJ2-1; 7 bases line up with TRBD1. Germline CDR1 and CDR2: MNHEY and SMNVEV (reference sequence). This CDR3 contains 15 residues. The ends lost 3 bases at V and 5 bases at J; junction bases unmatched: 7. CDR3: CASSFRWGTDNEQFF. As DNA, the CDR3 is TGTGCCAGCAGTTTTAGGTGGGGGACAGACAATGAGCAGTTCTTC.

This sequence joins TRBV10-3 and TRBJ1-1; D not certain. Trimming took off 2 bases at V and 7 bases at J, with 11 bases between the two ends. CDR1 and CDR2 from the germline V gene are ENHRY and SYGVKD. The CDR3 loop spans 13 amino acids. CDR3 sequence reads: CAISEGLANEAFF. CDR3 DNA sequence: TGTGCCATCAGTGAGGGGTTGGCAAATGAAGCTTTCTTT.